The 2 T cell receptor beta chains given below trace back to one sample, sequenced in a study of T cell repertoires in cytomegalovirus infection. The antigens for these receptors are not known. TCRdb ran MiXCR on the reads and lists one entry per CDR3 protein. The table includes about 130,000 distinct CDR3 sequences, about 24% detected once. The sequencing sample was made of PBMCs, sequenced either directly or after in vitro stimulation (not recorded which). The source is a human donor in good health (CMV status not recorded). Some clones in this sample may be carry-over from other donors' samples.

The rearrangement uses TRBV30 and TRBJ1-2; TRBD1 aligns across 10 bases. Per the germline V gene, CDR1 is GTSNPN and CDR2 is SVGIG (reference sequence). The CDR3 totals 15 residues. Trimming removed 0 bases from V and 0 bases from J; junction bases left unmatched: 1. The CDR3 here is CAWSVGQGANYGYTF. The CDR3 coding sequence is TGTGCCTGGAGTGTAGGACAGGGGGCTAACTATGGCTACACCTTC.

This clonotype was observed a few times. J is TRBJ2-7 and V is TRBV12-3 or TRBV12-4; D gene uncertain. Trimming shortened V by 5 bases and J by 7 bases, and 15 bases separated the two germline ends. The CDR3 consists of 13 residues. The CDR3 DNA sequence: TGTGCCAGCAGTCAGGACCCCCTAAGGGAGCAGTACGTC. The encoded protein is CASSQDPLREQYV.